These T cell receptor beta chains were read from a single sample in a study of beta chain features in type 1 diabetes. The assay was immunoSEQ multiplex PCR, and TCRdb's table has in-frame clones only and misses some. The table records hundreds of thousands of clones, roughly 10% of them present only once. The specimen was naive CD4+ T cells from blood. All receptors derive from a young woman in good health. Each CDR3 is given with its conserved first and last residue. The D gene is left open where the match is weak. The size entry is marked missing in some rows and otherwise reads once, few, many or a size class.

clone size	V gene	J gene	D gene	CDR3 DNA	CDR3 protein
NA	TRBV14	TRBJ1-2	NA	TGTGCCAGCAGCCACGCTTTGACTTTGACCTTC	CASSHALTLTF
NA	TRBV5-1	TRBJ2-5	TRBD2	TGCGCCAGCAGCTTGCTAGCGGGAGACCAAGAGACCCAGTACTTC	CASSLLAGDQETQYF
NA	TRBV2	TRBJ2-5	NA	TGTGCCAGCAGTGGCGGAGAGACCCAGTACTTC	CASSGGETQYF
NA	TRBV9	TRBJ2-1	NA	TGTGCCAGCAGCGTAGATCCTAGCGCCAGGGAGCAGTTCTTC	CASSVDPSAREQFF
few	TRBV30	TRBJ2-7	NA	TGTGCCTGGAGTGAGCAAGGGTACGAGCAGTACTTC	CAWSEQGYEQYF
few	TRBV7-2	TRBJ2-3	NA	TGTGCCAGCAGCTTACCCACAGACTGGGGTACGCAGTATTTT	CASSLPTDWGTQYF
few	TRBV7-9	TRBJ1-2	TRBD1	TGTGCCAGCAGCTCGTACAGGGGATCCTATGGCTACACCTTC	CASSSYRGSYGYTF
NA	TRBV11-3	TRBJ2-7	TRBD1	TGTGCCAGCAGCACCGCCCACAGGGGCGCCTACGAGCAGTACTTC	CASSTAHRGAYEQYF
NA	TRBV25-1	TRBJ2-5	TRBD2	TGTGCCAGCTCGAAGACTAGCGAAGAGACCCAGTACTTC	CASSKTSEETQYF
NA	TRBV27	TRBJ1-1	NA	TGTGCCAGCAGCACAGGAGGACGGGCTGAAGCTTTCTTT	CASSTGGRAEAFF
NA	TRBV5-4	TRBJ2-5	NA	TGTGCCAGCAGCTTGGGGTCGACGTTCAGGGAGACCCAGTACTTC	CASSLGSTFRETQYF
few	TRBV6-5	TRBJ1-4	NA	TGTGCCAGCAGGAACGGGTTTCATGAAAAACTGTTTTTT	CASRNGFHEKLFF
NA	TRBV28	TRBJ2-3	TRBD2	TGTGCCAGCAGTTTCATTGGCCGGGGGGGCCGAGATACGCAGTATTTT	CASSFIGRGGRDTQYF
NA	TRBV5-1	TRBJ2-1	TRBD2	TGCGCCAGCAGCTTGGTTCTAGCGGGAGCCAATGAGCAGTTCTTC	CASSLVLAGANEQFF
few	TRBV25-1	TRBJ1-6	NA	TGTGCCAGCAGTGATGAGTATAGGGGTAGGTCACCCCTCCACTTT	CASSDEYRGRSPLHF
NA	TRBV10-3	TRBJ1-2	NA	TGTGCCATCAGTGAGTCGGAAAAGCACAGGGACTATGGCTACACCTTC	CAISESEKHRDYGYTF
few	TRBV30	TRBJ2-2	TRBD1	TGTGCCTTTACCGGGGGACAGGGGTTGGCCGGGGAGCTGTTTTTT	CAFTGGQGLAGELFF
NA	TRBV29-1	TRBJ1-2	NA	TGCAGCGAGGGGAGTGGCTATGGCTACACCTTC	CSEGSGYGYTF
NA	TRBV9	TRBJ2-3	NA	TGTGCCAGCAGCGTAGGAAGAACGGTTACTAGCACAGATACGCAGTATTTT	CASSVGRTVTSTDTQYF
NA	TRBV20-1	TRBJ2-3	NA	TGCAGTGCGTCTCACACAGATACGCAGTATTTT	CSASHTDTQYF
few	TRBV5-1	TRBJ2-5	NA	TGCGCCAGCAGCAGGGACAACCAAGAGACCCAGTACTTC	CASSRDNQETQYF
NA	TRBV28	TRBJ2-6	TRBD1	TGTGCCAGCAGTACAGGGGGGTACTCTGGGGCCAACGTCCTGACTTTC	CASSTGGYSGANVLTF
NA	TRBV19	TRBJ2-3	NA	TGTGCCAGTAGTATCGGTGACAGTACAGATACGCAGTATTTT	CASSIGDSTDTQYF
NA	TRBV5-6	TRBJ2-7	TRBD2	TGTGCCAGCAGCTTTCGGGCTAGCGGGGTCTACGAGCAGTACTTC	CASSFRASGVYEQYF
NA	TRBV27	TRBJ2-2	NA	TGTGCCAGCAGTTTGGGGGTTCACACCGGGGAGCTGTTTTTT	CASSLGVHTGELFF
NA	TRBV7-9	TRBJ2-7	TRBD1	TGTGCCAGCAGCTCAACATTAGACAGGGTGTACGAGCAGTACTTC	CASSSTLDRVYEQYF
few	TRBV7-2	TRBJ2-3	TRBD1	TGTGCCAGCAGTTCACAGGGGGCTGGAGATACGCAGTATTTT	CASSSQGAGDTQYF
few	TRBV7-2	TRBJ2-6	NA	TGTGCCAGCAGCTTAGTTGTAAAGGGGTTTAACTCTGGGGCCAACGTCCTGACTTTC	CASSLVVKGFNSGANVLTF
NA	TRBV13	TRBJ2-1	NA	TGTGCCAGCAGCTTTGTCTCTGAGCAGTTCTTC	CASSFVSEQFF
NA	TRBV29-1	TRBJ1-1	TRBD1	TGCAGCGTTCTCAGGGACAGGTACACTGAAGCTTTCTTT	CSVLRDRYTEAFF
NA	TRBV4-2	TRBJ2-3	NA	TGTGCCAGCAGCCGGGGTACAGCGGATAGCACAGATACGCAGTATTTT	CASSRGTADSTDTQYF
NA	TRBV7-9	TRBJ2-6	NA	TGTGCCAGCAGCTTACAGGGAATTGGGGCCAACGTCCTGACTTTC	CASSLQGIGANVLTF
few	TRBV7-6	TRBJ2-3	NA	TGTGCCAGCAGCTTAGTCGCGGGGCCCACAGATACGCAGTATTTT	CASSLVAGPTDTQYF
NA	TRBV4-3	TRBJ2-5	NA	TGCGCCAGCAGCCAGGCGAGGGCGGAGACCCAGTACTTC	CASSQARAETQYF
many	TRBV30	TRBJ1-4	NA	TGTGCCTGGATGGGGACCGGTAATGAAAAACTGTTTTTT	CAWMGTGNEKLFF
NA	TRBV7-2	TRBJ1-2	NA	TGTGCCAGCAGCTTAGCGAATACCGGCTACACCTTC	CASSLANTGYTF
NA	TRBV20-1	TRBJ1-1	NA	TGCAGTGCCAGCCGGGACACTGAAGCTTTCTTT	CSASRDTEAFF
NA	TRBV4-3	TRBJ2-3	NA	TGCGCCAGCAGCCTCCGACCAGGGTATTCTACAGATACGCAGTATTTT	CASSLRPGYSTDTQYF
few	TRBV5-4	TRBJ1-4	NA	TGTGCCAGCAGCGCTAGACTTGGAGGAGGAGATGAAAAACTGTTTTTT	CASSARLGGGDEKLFF
NA	TRBV6-6	TRBJ1-2	NA	TGTGCCAGCCGACTAATAGGCTACACCTTC	CASRLIGYTF
NA	TRBV7-2	TRBJ1-1	NA	TGTGCCAGCAGCTTAGGAATGAACACTGAAGCTTTCTTT	CASSLGMNTEAFF
few	TRBV7-9	TRBJ1-1	NA	TGTGCCAGCAGCTACTCGGACAGGAACACTGAAGCTTTCTTT	CASSYSDRNTEAFF
NA	TRBV4-2	TRBJ1-2	TRBD1	TGTGCCAGCATGGGACAGCCGAACTATGGCTACACCTTC	CASMGQPNYGYTF
few	TRBV4-1	TRBJ2-5	NA	TGCGCCAGCAGCTCCGCTCTTGGGGAGACCCAGTACTTC	CASSSALGETQYF
NA	TRBV7-2	TRBJ2-5	NA	TGTGCCAGCAGTTCCGGGACTGCTCGGACCCAGTACTTC	CASSSGTARTQYF